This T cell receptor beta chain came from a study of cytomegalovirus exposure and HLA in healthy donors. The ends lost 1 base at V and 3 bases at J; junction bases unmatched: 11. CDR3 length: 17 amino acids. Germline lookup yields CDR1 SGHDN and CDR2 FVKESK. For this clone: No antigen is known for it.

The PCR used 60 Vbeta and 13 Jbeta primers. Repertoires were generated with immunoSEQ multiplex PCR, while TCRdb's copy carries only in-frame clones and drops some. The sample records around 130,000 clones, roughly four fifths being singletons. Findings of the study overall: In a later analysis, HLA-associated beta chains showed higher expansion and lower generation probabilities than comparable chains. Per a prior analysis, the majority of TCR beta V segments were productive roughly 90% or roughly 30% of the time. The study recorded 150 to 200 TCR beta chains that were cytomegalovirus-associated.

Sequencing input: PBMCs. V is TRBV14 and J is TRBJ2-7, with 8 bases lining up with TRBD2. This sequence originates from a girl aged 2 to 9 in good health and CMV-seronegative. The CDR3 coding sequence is TGTGCCAGCAGCCAAGCACGGCGGGGGGCGAGAAACTACGAGCAGTACTTC. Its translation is CASSQARRGARNYEQYF.